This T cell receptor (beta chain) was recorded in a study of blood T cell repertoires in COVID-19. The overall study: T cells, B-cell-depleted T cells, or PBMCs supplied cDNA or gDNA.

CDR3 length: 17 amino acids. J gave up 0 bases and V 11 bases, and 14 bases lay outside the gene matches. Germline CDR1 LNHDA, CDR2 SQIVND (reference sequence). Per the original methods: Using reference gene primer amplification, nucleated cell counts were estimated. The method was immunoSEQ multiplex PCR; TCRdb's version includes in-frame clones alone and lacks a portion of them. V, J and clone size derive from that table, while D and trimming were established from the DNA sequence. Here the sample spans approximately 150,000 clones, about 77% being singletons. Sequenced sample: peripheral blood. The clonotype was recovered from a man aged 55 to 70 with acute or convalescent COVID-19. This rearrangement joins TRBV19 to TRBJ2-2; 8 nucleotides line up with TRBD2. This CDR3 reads CAATGGGRVTNTGELFF. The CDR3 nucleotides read TGTGCCGCTACCGGCGGGGGGAGGGTAACGAACACCGGGGAGCTGTTTTTT.